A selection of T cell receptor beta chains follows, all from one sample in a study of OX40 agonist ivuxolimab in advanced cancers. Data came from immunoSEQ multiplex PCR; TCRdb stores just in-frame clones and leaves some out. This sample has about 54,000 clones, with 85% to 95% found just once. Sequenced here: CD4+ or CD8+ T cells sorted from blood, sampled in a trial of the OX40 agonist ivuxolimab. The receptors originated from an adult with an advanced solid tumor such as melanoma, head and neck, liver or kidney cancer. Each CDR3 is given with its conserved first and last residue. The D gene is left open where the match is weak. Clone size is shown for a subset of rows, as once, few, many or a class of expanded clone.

TGTGCCAGCAGTTTCGCGGGAACTAATGAAAAACTGTTTTTT	CASSFAGTNEKLFF	14	-	TRBV27	-	TRBJ1-4
TGTGCCAGCACGCTCCGGGGAGGGGACGAGCAGTACTTC	CASTLRGGDEQYF	13	-	TRBV5-8	TRBD2	TRBJ2-7
TGTGCCAGCAGCGGGAGTTCCTACAATGAGCAGTTCTTC	CASSGSSYNEQFF	13	-	TRBV9	-	TRBJ2-1
TGTGCCAGCAGTTTCCGAGCGGGAGCGGGCGATGAGCAGTTCTTC	CASSFRAGAGDEQFF	15	-	TRBV10-3	TRBD2	TRBJ2-1
TGTGCCAGCAGCTTATGGGGAGCGGGAGGGGCCTACGAGCAGTACTTC	CASSLWGAGGAYEQYF	16	-	TRBV11-1	TRBD2	TRBJ2-7
TGTGCCAGCAGTATACAGGGTGAGGGCACTGAAGCTTTCTTT	CASSIQGEGTEAFF	14	-	TRBV28	-	TRBJ1-1
TGTGCCTGGAACGGCGTCCGGGGCACAGATACGCAGTATTTT	CAWNGVRGTDTQYF	14	-	TRBV30	-	TRBJ2-3
TGTGCCAGTAGTATAGCCGGGCCCCCCTACACAGATACGCAGTATTTT	CASSIAGPPYTDTQYF	16	-	TRBV19	-	TRBJ2-3
TGTGCCAGTAGTATGGGCTCTGGAAACACCATATATTTT	CASSMGSGNTIYF	13	-	TRBV19	-	TRBJ1-3
TGTGCCAGCAGTTTATCCAGGGCCCGAACCAATATCTACGAGCAGTACTTC	CASSLSRARTNIYEQYF	17	-	TRBV27	-	TRBJ2-7
TGTGCCAGCAGCTCGACCTCATACGAGCAGTACTTC	CASSSTSYEQYF	12	-	TRBV6-5	-	TRBJ2-7
TGTGCCAGCAGCCCATATTCCCTCACAGATACGCAGTATTTT	CASSPYSLTDTQYF	14	once	TRBV9	-	TRBJ2-3
TGTGCCAGCAGTTCCGGCGCGACCCAGCATTTT	CASSSGATQHF	11	-	TRBV6-5	-	TRBJ1-5
TGCGCCAGCAGCCAAGAGGAGGGACGGCGCAATGAAAAACTGTTTTTT	CASSQEEGRRNEKLFF	16	-	TRBV4-1	-	TRBJ1-4
TGTGCCAGCAGTGTCCAGCGGGAAGTATACAATGAGCAGTTCTTC	CASSVQREVYNEQFF	15	-	TRBV2	TRBD2	TRBJ2-1
TGTGCCAGCAGTTACTCGGTTGCGAACCATGAAAAACTGTTTTTT	CASSYSVANHEKLFF	15	-	TRBV6-5	-	TRBJ1-4
TGTGCCAGTAAAGGGGATTACAATCAGCCCCAGCATTTT	CASKGDYNQPQHF	13	-	TRBV19	-	TRBJ1-5
TGTGCCAGCTCATCTAACGGCTTGAACACTGAAGCTTTCTTT	CASSSNGLNTEAFF	14	-	TRBV18	-	TRBJ1-1
TGTGCCAGCACCATGATGAACCCTAATGAAAAACTGTTTTTT	CASTMMNPNEKLFF	14	-	TRBV6-6	-	TRBJ1-4
TGTGCCAGCAGTATCAGGACGGAAGAGACCCAGTACTTC	CASSIRTEETQYF	13	-	TRBV28	-	TRBJ2-5
TGCAGCGTACCGGGACAGGGCCTCACCGGGGAGCTGTTTTTT	CSVPGQGLTGELFF	14	-	TRBV29-1	TRBD1	TRBJ2-2
TGTGCCAGCAGCTTAGAGGGGTGGGACGGGGAGCTGTTTTTT	CASSLEGWDGELFF	14	-	TRBV11-2	-	TRBJ2-2
TGTGCCAGCAGTTTCCTCAACCCCGGGACTAGCACAGATACGCAGTATTTT	CASSFLNPGTSTDTQYF	17	-	TRBV28	-	TRBJ2-3
TGTGCCATCAGTGAATTACACGACTCTGGAAACACCATATATTTT	CAISELHDSGNTIYF	15	-	TRBV10-3	-	TRBJ1-3
TGTGCCAGTAGTATGGGGCAGTACAATGAGCAGTTCTTC	CASSMGQYNEQFF	13	-	TRBV19	-	TRBJ2-1
TGCAGTGCTAGAATTACCGGGGGCCACACCTTC	CSARITGGHTF	11	-	TRBV20-1	-	TRBJ1-2
TGTGCCAGCAGCTGGGAACAGGGGGCCTACAATGAGCAGTTCTTC	CASSWEQGAYNEQFF	15	-	TRBV7-9	TRBD1	TRBJ2-1
TGTGCCAGCAGCTTACTGGGGGGGCTTGACACTGAAGCTTTCTTT	CASSLLGGLDTEAFF	15	-	TRBV7-9	-	TRBJ1-1
TGTGCCAGTAGTTCGACAGGGGGCTATGAGCAGTTCTTC	CASSSTGGYEQFF	13	-	TRBV19	TRBD1	TRBJ2-1
TGCGCCAGCAGGGGTGACAGTTCCACCGGGGAGCTGTTTTTT	CASRGDSSTGELFF	14	-	TRBV4-3	-	TRBJ2-2
TGTGCCAGCAGCTTAGTGGGGGGGAGCTCCTATAATTCACCCCTCCACTTT	CASSLVGGSSYNSPLHF	17	-	TRBV7-9	-	TRBJ1-6
TGTGCCAGCAGTGAGTACAGGGCTGACGAGCAGTACTTC	CASSEYRADEQYF	13	-	TRBV2	-	TRBJ2-7
TGTGCCAGCAGCTTGACAGAAGCTTTCTTT	CASSLTEAFF	10	-	TRBV7-9	-	TRBJ1-1
TGTGCCAGTAGCGGTACAGGGGGCAACACTGAAGCTTTCTTT	CASSGTGGNTEAFF	14	-	TRBV19	TRBD1	TRBJ1-1
TGTGCCAGCAGCTCCGGACTAGCGGGAGGCTATGAGCAGTTCTTC	CASSSGLAGGYEQFF	15	once	TRBV7-3	TRBD2	TRBJ2-1
TGCAGCGTGGTCCGACAGAGTTATGGCTACACCTTC	CSVVRQSYGYTF	12	-	TRBV29-1	-	TRBJ1-2
TGTGCCAGCAGTCCGACAGGTTTCTTCACTGAAGCTTTCTTT	CASSPTGFFTEAFF	14	-	TRBV27	-	TRBJ1-1
TGTGCCAGCAGGCAAGGAATTCCAATAGAGCAGTTCTTC	CASRQGIPIEQFF	13	-	TRBV7-2	-	TRBJ2-1
TGTGCCAGCAGTCCCTCCACGGGACTAGCTATCCACGAGCAGTACTTC	CASSPSTGLAIHEQYF	16	-	TRBV27	TRBD2	TRBJ2-7
TGTGCCACCCGGGACTTGCTTCACACCGGGGAGCTGTTTTTT	CATRDLLHTGELFF	14	-	TRBV27	-	TRBJ2-2
TGTGCCAGCAGTTTAGAGACAGGGGGCACAGATACGCAGTATTTT	CASSLETGGTDTQYF	15	-	TRBV27	TRBD1	TRBJ2-3
TGTGCCAGCAGCGTAGGTAGCGCCCGTGAAGCTTTCTTT	CASSVGSAREAFF	13	-	TRBV9	-	TRBJ1-1
TGTGCCAGCGGGGAGGAGCCCGACCTGGGTGAGCAGTTCTTC	CASGEEPDLGEQFF	14	-	TRBV6-6	-	TRBJ2-1
TGTGCCAGCAGTGGGGGGACAGCAACTAATGAAAAACTGTTTTTT	CASSGGTATNEKLFF	15	-	TRBV27	TRBD1	TRBJ1-4
TGTGCCAGCAGCTTAGTGGGGTTGGACGTCGGGAATCAGCCCCAGCATTTT	CASSLVGLDVGNQPQHF	17	-	TRBV7-2	-	TRBJ1-5
TGTGCCAGCAGTTTTGGACTAGCGGGGCGTTCCTACGAGCAGTACTTC	CASSFGLAGRSYEQYF	16	-	TRBV5-6	TRBD2	TRBJ2-7
TGTGCCAGCAGTTTGGGGGGGGCCAAAAACATTCAGTACTTC	CASSLGGAKNIQYF	14	once	TRBV6-5	TRBD2	TRBJ2-4
TGTGCCAGCTCACCACCAACAGGAGGACTGAACACTGAAGCTTTCTTT	CASSPPTGGLNTEAFF	16	-	TRBV18	-	TRBJ1-1